The clone carrying this TCR beta chain was seen a few times. CDR3 length equals 16 residues. Germline V gene data show CDR1 as SGHTA and CDR2 as FQGNSA. V was clipped by 1 base and J by 1 base; unmatched bases: 4. The record originates from a study of T cells in Graves' hyperthyroidism and ophthalmopathy. Amplification yielded TCR beta CDR3 regions, with RNA transcripts as the source. RT-PCR in the first round (using the HTBI primer set) targeted the TCR CDR3. Using its own MiXCR run on the multiplex PCR reads, TCRdb lists one record per CDR3 protein. Of approximately 420,000 distinct CDR3 sequences detected, about 15% appear once; the ten largest clones hold 30% to 35%.

The V and J genes are TRBV7-2 and TRBJ1-5, with 7 positions matching TRBD1. Material: blood. This TCR was sampled from a woman aged 25-40 years with Graves' hyperthyroidism. The CDR3, as DNA: TGTGCCAGCAGCTTAGTCGCCAGGGGGAGCAATCAGCCCCAGCATTTT. Translating gives CASSLVARGSNQPQHF.